The 32 T cell receptor beta chains in this list originate from one sample, sequenced in a study of early T cells in non-severe SARS-CoV-2 infection (dated by TCRdb to the early 2020s). Libraries were built with 5' RACE. Sequencing instrument: NextSeq 500. Using fastp at Q25 and MiXCR, TCRdb reprocessed the public reads and kept productive beta chains. Rows are unified per CDR3 protein, each entry keeping the most common DNA and genes. Recorded for this sample are about 98,000 distinct CDR3 sequences; 10% to 15% of them occurred a single time. 5.5% to 7% of the sample is taken by the ten largest. Sequenced: whole blood. These receptor sequences come from an adult who was a healthcare worker with PCR-confirmed SARS-CoV-2 infection or an uninfected control (not recorded which).

This clonotype occurred many times. The rearrangement uses TRBV9 and TRBJ2-7, with 8 bases lining up with TRBD2. J lost 2 bases, V lost 3 bases, and 10 bases had no gene match. This CDR3 has 16 amino acids. The V gene's germline CDR1 is SGDLS and CDR2 YYNGEE. The CDR3: CASSASSGRGPYEQYF. The CDR3 coding sequence is TGTGCCAGCAGCGCCTCCAGCGGGAGAGGACCCTACGAGCAGTACTTC.

This clonotype was seen ten or more times. The chain couples TRBV25-1 to TRBJ2-5; tentative D call: TRBD2 (5 bases). The CDR3 has 14 residues. V shed 0 bases and J shed 5 bases, with 10 bases lying between them. Per germline, CDR1 MGHDK and CDR2 SYGVNS. The CDR3 DNA reads TGTGCCAGCAGTGAATACGGGGTTGGGGAGACCCAGTACTTC. It encodes CASSEYGVGETQYF.

The chain carries TRBV27 and TRBJ2-7, with D possibly TRBD2 on 5 matching bases. The V end was cut by 6 bases, the J end by 2 bases, with 20 bases between. The length of the CDR3 is 16 residues. The germline CDR1 and CDR2 sequences are MNHEY and SMNVEV (reference sequence). The CDR3 nucleotides read TGTGCCAGCAGCCCAACCTCCAGCGGTAACCCCTACGAGCAGTACTTC. Encoded protein: CASSPTSSGNPYEQYF.

The chain is built from TRBV2 and TRBJ1-6; perhaps TRBD1 as D (5 bases). The CDR3 totals 15 residues. V lost 7 bases and J lost 9, with 19 bases in between. The germline V gene encodes CDR1 SNHLY and CDR2 FYNNEI. Here the CDR3 DNA reads TGTGCCAGCATTCGAGACAGCGTAGGGGCTTCACCCCTCCACTTT. This codes for CASIRDSVGASPLHF. Complete variable domain (other parts from reference TRBV2 and TRBJ1-6): EPEVTQTPSHQVTQMGQEVILRCVPISNHLYFYWYRQILGQKVEFLVSFYNNEISEKSEIFDDQFSVERPDGSNFTLKIRSTKLEDSAMYFCASIRDSVGASPLHFGNGTRLTVT.

The gene calls are TRBV5-1 and TRBJ2-3; no definite D call. Germline assignment: CDR1 SGHRS and CDR2 YFSETQ. Trimming left V 5 bases short and J 8 bases short, with 15 bases between. The CDR3 totals 13 residues. The CDR3 sequence: CASRRANVGTQYF. The CDR3 nucleotides read TGCGCCAGCAGACGAGCCAACGTCGGTACGCAGTATTTT.

This clonotype was seen many times. The chain links TRBV28 to TRBJ2-3; 12 nucleotides line up with TRBD2. J was trimmed by 1 base and V by 5 bases; bases with no gene match: 4. The CDR3 is made up of 16 amino acids. Germline CDR1 MDHEN, CDR2 SYDVKM. CDR3 DNA: TGTGCCAGCAGTGCACTAGCGGGAGGCCGCACAGATACGCAGTATTTT. Encoded protein: CASSALAGGRTDTQYF.

To note about this clonotype: This may be a read error: a much more frequent sequence differs by one nucleotide. V is TRBV6-6 and J is TRBJ2-7; 13 bases match TRBD2. Trimming took 0 bases from V and 3 from J; bases not matched to a gene: 14. Germline CDR1 reads MNHNY; CDR2 reads SVGAGI (reference sequence). This CDR3 comprises 20 residues. CDR3 nucleotides: TGTGCCAGCAGTTACTCGATGAACGAGCTGGGACTAGCGGGACACTACGAGCAGTACTTC. Residues: CASSYSMNELGLAGHYEQYF.

This clonotype was seen more than once but under ten times. At one of its ends the junction is not consistent with the germline gene, which may arise from a read error. The chain recombines TRBV20-1 with TRBJ1-2; no clear D gene. Germline lookup yields CDR1 DFQATT and CDR2 SNEGSKA (reference sequence). This CDR3 spans 14 amino acids. The CDR3 sequence is CSARDRQTNHGYTF. The DNA for the CDR3 is TGCAGTGCTAGAGATCGGCAGACTAACCATGGCTACACCTTC.

CDR3 DNA sequence: TGTGCCACCAGCGGGGGGGGCAGCTCCTACAATGAGCAGTTCTTC. As protein: CATSGGGSSYNEQFF. V usage is TRBV24-1 and J usage is TRBJ2-1; TRBD2 matches 8 bases. Trimming took 7 bases from V and 0 from J; bases not matched to a gene: 4. Germline V gene sequence: CDR1 KGHDR, CDR2 SFDVKD. The CDR3 consists of 15 residues.

This clonotype was seen many times. The CDR3 spells CASSEVPLYEQYF. CDR3 coding DNA: TGTGCCAGCAGTGAAGTGCCCCTCTACGAGCAGTACTTC. The rearrangement uses TRBV6-1 and TRBJ2-7; D not certain. The CDR3 has 13 residues. Germline CDR1 and CDR2: MNHNS and SASEGT. The germline V and J ends were trimmed by 1 base and 3 bases, with 7 bases remaining between them.

This clonotype was seen repeatedly, ten times or more. The V gene is TRBV10-2, the J gene TRBJ2-7; TRBD2 matches at 10 bases. The CDR3 covers 14 residues. The trim removed 7 bases at V and 6 bases at J, leaving 9 bases unmatched. The germline gives CDR1 WSHSY, CDR2 SAAADI. The CDR3 DNA reads TGCGCCAGCATGTCTAGCGGGAGAGGGCGCGAGCAGTACTTC. Translation gives CASMSSGRGREQYF.

J is TRBJ1-4 and V is TRBV18, with D uncertain. Germline values: CDR1 KGHSH, CDR2 LQKENI. This CDR3 has 16 amino acids. V was shortened by 2 bases and J by 8 bases, with 18 bases between the two germline ends. The CDR3 DNA is TGTGCCAGCTCACCATCGGCACGCCGGGAATGGGAAAAACTGTTTTTT. Translation gives CASSPSARREWEKLFF.

This clonotype was picked up many times. This CDR3 reads CASSLSTTYEQYF. Here the CDR3 DNA reads TGTGCCAGCAGCTTATCCACCACCTACGAGCAGTACTTC. This chain connects TRBV7-9 to TRBJ2-7; the D is unclear. V lost 2 bases and J lost 2, with 7 bases in between. The germline V gene has CDR1 SEHNR and CDR2 FQNEAQ (reference sequence). CDR3 size: 13 residues. Based on the CDR3 plus reference TRBV7-9 and TRBJ2-7, the full variable domain is DTGVSQNPRHKITKRGQNVTFRCDPISEHNRLYWYRQTLGQGPEFLTYFQNEAQLEKSRLLSDRFSAERPKGSFSTLEIQRTEQGDSAMYLCASSLSTTYEQYFGPGTRLTVT.

This clonotype is a singleton in its sample. The rearrangement uses TRBV9 and TRBJ2-2, with D possibly matching TRBD2 (6 bases). V lost 0 bases to trimming and J lost 4 bases, with 10 bases between them. Germline assignment: CDR1 SGDLS and CDR2 YYNGEE. This CDR3 is built from 15 residues. As DNA, the CDR3 is TGTGCCAGCAGCGTAGTTGGAGGGTCCACCGGGGAGCTGTTTTTT. This sequence encodes CASSVVGGSTGELFF.

V and J are TRBV12-3 or TRBV12-4 and TRBJ2-1; TRBD2 might be the D (6 bases). Trimming stripped 1 base from V and 8 bases from J, with 12 bases between. The CDR3 is 14 residues long. CDR3 sequence reads: CASSLGRGSHEQFF. The CDR3 region has the DNA TGTGCCAGCAGTTTAGGGCGGGGATCCCATGAGCAGTTCTTC.

The V call is TRBV25-1, the J call TRBJ2-5; D possibly matches TRBD1 or TRBD2 (5 bases each). CDR3 size: 13 residues. Germline V CDR1 and CDR2: MGHDK, SYGVNS. Trimming stripped 4 bases from V and 4 bases from J, with 10 bases between. As DNA, the CDR3 is TGTGCCAGCAGTGTGGGGACCACAGAGACCCAGTACTTC. This sequence encodes CASSVGTTETQYF.

The chain employs TRBV29-1 and TRBJ2-7; 9 bases fit TRBD1. Per germline, CDR1 SQVTM and CDR2 ANQGSEA. Trimming at V came to 0 bases and at J to 6 bases, leaving 6 bases not matched to a gene. The CDR3 contains 14 residues. CDR3 DNA: TGCAGCGTTGAAGATCTGGACAGGGGAGGCGAGCAGTACTTC. It encodes CSVEDLDRGGEQYF.

The chain employs TRBV12-3 or TRBV12-4 and TRBJ2-1, with TRBD2 identical over 9 bases. The CDR3 consists of 15 residues. V lost 1 base and J lost 7; bases outside the gene matches: 5. DNA of the CDR3: TGTGCCAGCAGTTTAGTAGCGGGAGTTGGGAATGAGCAGTTCTTC. Residues: CASSLVAGVGNEQFF.

Remarks on this clonotype: A much larger clone sits a single nucleotide away, making a read error possible. This chain links TRBV12-5 with TRBJ2-1, with D unclear. Trimming took off 7 bases at V and 4 bases at J, with 17 bases between the two ends. CDR1 LGHNT and CDR2 FRNRAP come from the germline V gene. The CDR3 covers 15 residues. The CDR3 loop reads CASDRVRGQYNEQFF. In nucleotides, the CDR3 is TGTGCTAGTGATCGTGTCAGAGGTCAGTACAATGAGCAGTTCTTC.

This clonotype was seen more than once but under ten times. This chain uses TRBV15 with TRBJ2-2, with D perhaps TRBD1 (6 bases). Per the germline V gene, CDR1 is LNHNV and CDR2 is YYDKDF (reference sequence). This CDR3 contains 16 residues. The V end was cut by 1 base, the J end by 5 bases, with 14 bases between. In nucleotides, the CDR3 is TGTGCCACCAGCAGAGTCCAGGGGATTGGAACCGGGGAGCTGTTTTTT. Its translation is CATSRVQGIGTGELFF.

This clonotype was seen more than once but under ten times. The chain is built from TRBV28 and TRBJ1-5, with a possible D match to TRBD1 (6 bases). The CDR3 runs to 15 residues. V was clipped by 3 bases and J by 4 bases, with 13 bases between them. CDR1 is MDHEN and CDR2 is SYDVKM in the germline V gene. CDR3 nucleotide sequence: TGTGCCAGCAGTTTTCTCGGACAGCCTAATCAGCCCCAGCATTTT. Its protein is CASSFLGQPNQPQHF.

The chain is built from TRBV29-1 and TRBJ2-3; the D gene is possibly TRBD2 (5 bases). Trimming left V 6 bases short and J 0 bases short, with 13 bases between. This CDR3 is 14 amino acids long. Germline V gene lookup returns CDR1 SQVTM and CDR2 ANQGSEA. The CDR3 nucleotides are TGCAGCGTGGTGGGCCTAGCCAGCACAGATACGCAGTATTTT. Protein product: CSVVGLASTDTQYF.

The sample holds many counts of this clonotype. The chain joins TRBV2 to TRBJ1-3; unclear D gene. V was trimmed by 3 bases and J by 0 bases, leaving 6 bases between them. The CDR3 totals 14 residues. Germline assignment: CDR1 SNHLY and CDR2 FYNNEI. The CDR3 loop reads CASSDRTSGNTIYF. CDR3 nucleotides: TGTGCCAGCAGTGATAGGACCTCTGGAAACACCATATATTTT.

This clonotype was recorded many times. The DNA for the CDR3 is TGTGCCAGCAGTTTCTTAGCGGGGACAGATACGCAGTATTTT. It is translated as CASSFLAGTDTQYF. The V call is TRBV27, the J call TRBJ2-3; 8 bases fit TRBD2. The CDR3 covers 14 residues. Germline V CDR1 and CDR2: MNHEY, SMNVEV (reference sequence). The V gene end was trimmed by 3 bases and the J gene end by 3 bases; junction bases not matched to a gene: 2.

The chain couples TRBV29-1 to TRBJ2-1; 9 nucleotides line up with TRBD2. CDR1 and CDR2 (germline): SQVTM, ANQGSEA. Losses at the gene ends were 0 bases for V and 10 bases for J; bases not matched to a gene: 4. The CDR3 has 13 amino acids. The DNA for the CDR3 is TGCAGCGTTGAAGAGGGGACTAGCAACGAGCAGTTCTTC. Translated: CSVEEGTSNEQFF.

In DNA, the CDR3 is TGTGCCTGGAGTGTTAAGGGGGCGCAGGGCGAGCAGTACTTC. Translating gives CAWSVKGAQGEQYF. The V gene is TRBV30, the J gene TRBJ2-7, with 7 bases that match TRBD1. Germline V CDR1 and CDR2: GTSNPN, SVGIG (reference sequence). This CDR3 contains 14 residues. V dropped 0 bases and J dropped 6; count of bases not matched to a gene: 8.

In its sample, this clonotype was seen many times. V and J are TRBV7-2 and TRBJ2-1; 7 nucleotides align to TRBD2. Germline assignment: CDR1 SGHTA and CDR2 FQGNSA. The CDR3 extends over 14 amino acids. The V and J ends lost 8 bases and 1 base, in that order; junction bases with no gene match: 5. CDR3 protein: CASSKGGSYNEQFF. The CDR3, as DNA: TGTGCCAGCTCTAAGGGAGGGTCCTACAATGAGCAGTTCTTC.

This clonotype appeared many times. One junction end disagrees with the germline gene, perhaps due to a read error. CDR3 protein: CASTNSGNAGELFF. As DNA, the CDR3 is TGTGCCAGCACCAACTCCGGGAACGCCGGGGAGCTGTTTTTT. This chain links TRBV7-9 with TRBJ2-2; D possibly corresponds to TRBD2 (5 bases). The CDR3 is 14 amino acids. Per the germline V gene, CDR1 is SEHNR and CDR2 is FQNEAQ (reference sequence).

This clonotype was seen more than once but under ten times. V and J are TRBV29-1 and TRBJ1-1; D gene uncertain. The germline V gene has CDR1 SQVTM and CDR2 ANQGSEA. CDR3 length: 11 amino acids. Trimming removed 6 bases from V and 10 bases from J, with 15 bases in between. The DNA of the CDR3 is TGCAGCGTGCACTCCAAGCTGGGAGCTTTCTTT. This gives the protein CSVHSKLGAFF. Drawing the rest from reference TRBV29-1 and TRBJ1-1, the complete variable domain is SAVISQKPSRDICQRGTSLTIQCQVDSQVTMMFWYRQQPGQSLTLIATANQGSEATYESGFVIDKFPISRPNLTFSTLTVSNMSPEDSSIYLCSVHSKLGAFFGQGTRLTVV.

The V and J genes are TRBV4-1 and TRBJ2-1, with D possibly matching TRBD1 (5 bases). The V gene lost 0 bases and the J gene lost 2 bases, with 14 bases spanning the gap. CDR1 and CDR2 (germline): MGHRA, YSYEKL. The CDR3 is 17 amino acids. For the CDR3, the DNA is TGCGCCAGCAGCCAAGAAGGGGTTGGGCGCGCCTACAATGAGCAGTTCTTC. Its protein product is CASSQEGVGRAYNEQFF.

A single count supports this clonotype. The V call is TRBV10-1, the J call TRBJ2-4; possibly TRBD1 for D (5 bases). Germline assignment: CDR1 WNHNN and CDR2 SYGVQD (reference sequence). The CDR3 covers 15 residues. V was trimmed by 2 bases and J by 4 bases, leaving 12 bases between them. The chain's CDR3 is CASSEGLRGKNIQYF. The CDR3 region has the DNA TGCGCCAGCAGTGAGGGTCTAAGGGGAAAAAACATTCAGTACTTC.

The V gene is TRBV20-1, the J gene TRBJ2-7; 7 nucleotides align to TRBD2. V shed 6 bases and J 0 bases; nucleotides not matched to a gene: 5. There are 13 residues in the CDR3. Germline values: CDR1 DFQATT, CDR2 SNEGSKA (reference sequence). CDR3 in amino acids: CSAGLAASYEQYF. CDR3 nucleotides: TGCAGTGCCGGCCTAGCGGCCTCCTACGAGCAGTACTTC.